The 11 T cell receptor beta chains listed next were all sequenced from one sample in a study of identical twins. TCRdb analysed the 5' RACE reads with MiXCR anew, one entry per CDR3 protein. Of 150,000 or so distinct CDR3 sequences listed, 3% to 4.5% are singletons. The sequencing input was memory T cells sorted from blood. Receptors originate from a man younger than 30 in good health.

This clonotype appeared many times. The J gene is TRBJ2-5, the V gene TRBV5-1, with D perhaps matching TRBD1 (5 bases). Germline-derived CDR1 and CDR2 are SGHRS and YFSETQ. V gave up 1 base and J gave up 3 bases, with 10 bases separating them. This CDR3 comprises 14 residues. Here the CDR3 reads CASSLLPGKETQYF. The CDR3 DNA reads TGCGCCAGCAGCTTGTTGCCAGGGAAAGAGACCCAGTACTTC.

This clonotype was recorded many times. As DNA, the CDR3 is TGTGTAACAGCCCGGACTAGGGATAAGAACGAGCAGTACTTC. Protein: CVTARTRDKNEQYF. The chain employs TRBV27 and TRBJ2-7; 7 nucleotides align to TRBD2. In germline, CDR1 is MNHEY, CDR2 SMNVEV (reference sequence). The CDR3 is 14 residues long.

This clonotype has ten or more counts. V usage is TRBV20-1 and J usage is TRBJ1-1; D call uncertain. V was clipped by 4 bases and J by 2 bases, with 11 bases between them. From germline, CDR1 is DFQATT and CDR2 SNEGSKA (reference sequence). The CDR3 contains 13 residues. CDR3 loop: CSATFGPNTEAFF. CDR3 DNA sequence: TGCAGTGCTACGTTCGGGCCCAACACTGAAGCTTTCTTT.

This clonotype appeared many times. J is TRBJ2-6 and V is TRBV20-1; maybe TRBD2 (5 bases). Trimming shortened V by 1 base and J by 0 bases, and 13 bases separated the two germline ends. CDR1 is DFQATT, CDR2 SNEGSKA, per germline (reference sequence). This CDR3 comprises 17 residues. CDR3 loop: CSARASGAYSGANVLTF. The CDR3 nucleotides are TGCAGTGCTAGAGCCAGCGGAGCTTACTCTGGGGCCAACGTCCTGACTTTC.

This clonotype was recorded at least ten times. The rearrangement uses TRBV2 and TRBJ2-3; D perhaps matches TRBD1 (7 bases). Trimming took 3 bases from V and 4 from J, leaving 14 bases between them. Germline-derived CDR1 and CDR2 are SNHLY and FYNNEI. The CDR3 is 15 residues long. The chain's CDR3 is CASSDPGGRSDTQYF. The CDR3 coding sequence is TGTGCCAGCAGTGACCCAGGGGGGCGTTCAGATACGCAGTATTTT.

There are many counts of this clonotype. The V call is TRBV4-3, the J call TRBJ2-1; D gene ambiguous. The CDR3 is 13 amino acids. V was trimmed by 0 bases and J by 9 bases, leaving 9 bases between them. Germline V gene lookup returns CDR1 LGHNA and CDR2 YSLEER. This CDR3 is CASSQEGSGEQFF. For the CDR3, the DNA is TGCGCCAGCAGCCAAGAAGGGTCGGGTGAGCAGTTCTTC.

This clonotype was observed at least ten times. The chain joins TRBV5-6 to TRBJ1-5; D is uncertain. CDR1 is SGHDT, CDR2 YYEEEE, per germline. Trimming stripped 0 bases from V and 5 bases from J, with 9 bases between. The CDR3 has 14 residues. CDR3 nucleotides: TGTGCCAGCAGCTTGGAGCCGTTAGATCAGCCCCAGCATTTT. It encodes CASSLEPLDQPQHF. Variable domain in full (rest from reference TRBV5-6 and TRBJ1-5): DAGVTQSPTHLIKTRGQQVTLRCSPKSGHDTVSWYQQALGQGPQFIFQYYEEEERQRGNFPDRFSGHQFPNYSSELNVNALLLGDSALYLCASSLEPLDQPQHFGDGTRLSIL.

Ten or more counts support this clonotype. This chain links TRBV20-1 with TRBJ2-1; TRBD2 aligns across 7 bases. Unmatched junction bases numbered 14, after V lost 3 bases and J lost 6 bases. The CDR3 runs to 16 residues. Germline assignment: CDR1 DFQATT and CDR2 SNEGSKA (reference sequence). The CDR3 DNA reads TGCAGTGCTAGCCCCACTTGGGGGAGGGCCCGCAATGAGCAGTTCTTC. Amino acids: CSASPTWGRARNEQFF.

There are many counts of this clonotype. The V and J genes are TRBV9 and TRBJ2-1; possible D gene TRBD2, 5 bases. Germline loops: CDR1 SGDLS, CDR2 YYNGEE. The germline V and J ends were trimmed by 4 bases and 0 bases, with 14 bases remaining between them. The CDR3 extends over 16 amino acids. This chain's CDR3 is CASSFRLISSYNEQFF. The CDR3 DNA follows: TGTGCCAGCAGCTTTCGACTAATCAGCTCCTACAATGAGCAGTTCTTC.

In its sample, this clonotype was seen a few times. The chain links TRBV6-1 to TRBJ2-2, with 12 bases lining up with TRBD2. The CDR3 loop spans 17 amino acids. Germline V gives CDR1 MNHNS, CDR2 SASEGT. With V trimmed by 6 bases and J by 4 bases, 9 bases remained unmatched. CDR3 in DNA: TGTGCCAGCAGCCCTTCTAGCGGGAGGGTTGGCACCGGGGAGCTGTTTTTT. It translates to CASSPSSGRVGTGELFF.

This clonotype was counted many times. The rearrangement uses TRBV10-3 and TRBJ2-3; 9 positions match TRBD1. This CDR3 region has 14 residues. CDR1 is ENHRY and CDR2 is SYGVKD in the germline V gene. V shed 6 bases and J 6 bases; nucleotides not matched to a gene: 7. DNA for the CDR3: TGTGCCATCAGGGGGGGGACAGGGAAGGATACGCAGTATTTT. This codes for CAIRGGTGKDTQYF.